The clone carrying this T cell receptor (beta chain) was seen many times. The antigen is not known. This library used about 400 ng RNA and molecular barcoded adaptors spanning alpha/delta and beta/gamma chains. TCRdb re-analysed the reads in MiXCR, keeping a single row per CDR3 protein. The table records over 45,000 distinct CDR3 sequences, 20% to 25% of them present only once. This record comes from a study of read filtering for tumor transcriptome and immune sequencing. Turning to the study itself: Revised staging placed fewer than ten patients in R-ISS I, some 17 in II, about seven in III. Whole-transcriptome libraries were prepared after DNase treatment. Study results and limitations: Sorted CD138-negative bone marrow cells were not purified T cells.

At the time of active disease, bone marrow was collected from every patient. With 0 bases clipped from V and 1 base from J, the junction kept 5 bases outside the gene matches. The CDR3 runs to 16 residues. The germline gives CDR1 DFQATT, CDR2 SNEGSKA (reference sequence). Specimen: a population of CD138-negative cells sorted from bone marrow. The chain uses TRBV20-1 and TRBJ2-1, with 8 bases identical to TRBD2. The origin of this receptor is a donor aged 40 or over with multiple myeloma. CDR3 coding DNA: TGCAGTGCTAGAGATGATACTAGCGGTTCCTACAATGAGCAGTTCTTC. Its protein product is CSARDDTSGSYNEQFF.